Listed below are T cell receptor beta chains from one sample, sequenced in a study of cytomegalovirus exposure and HLA in healthy donors. Method: immunoSEQ multiplex PCR; TCRdb's copy keeps in-frame clones and lacks some. The table lists 95,000 to 150,000 clones, approximately 87% of them singletons, with 2% to 2.5% in the top ten. Material for sequencing was PBMCs. The source is a woman aged 25-40 years in good health and CMV-seronegative. The CDR3 runs from the conserved cysteine through the conserved F or W. D genes are given only for firm matches. Not every row has a clone size; where given, it reads once, few, many or a size class.

CDR3aa	CDR3nt	j_gene	abundance	v_gene	len	d_gene
CASSYRGSTDTQYF	TGTGCCAGCAGTTACAGGGGGAGCACAGATACGCAGTATTTT	TRBJ2-3	-	TRBV6-5	14	-
CASSEQANEQFF	TGTGCCAGCAGTGAACAGGCCAATGAGCAGTTCTTC	TRBJ2-1	-	TRBV2	12	-
CASSPSGANVLTF	TGTGCCAGCTCCCCCTCGGGGGCCAACGTCCTGACTTTC	TRBJ2-6	few	TRBV18	13	-
CASSVAQTIRTDTQYF	TGTGCCAGCAGCGTAGCCCAGACAATTCGGACAGATACGCAGTATTTT	TRBJ2-3	-	TRBV9	16	-
CASSEYEGNTEAFF	TGTGCCAGCAGTGAATATGAGGGTAACACTGAAGCTTTCTTT	TRBJ1-1	-	TRBV25-1	14	-
CASSGGQGRNEQFF	TGTGCCAGCAGCGGCGGACAGGGGAGAAATGAGCAGTTCTTC	TRBJ2-1	-	TRBV5-4	14	TRBD1
CASSHRQLSSYEQYF	TGCGCCAGCAGCCATAGACAGCTTAGCTCCTACGAGCAGTACTTC	TRBJ2-7	-	TRBV4-1	15	-
CAWRRWGAANEQFF	TGTGCCTGGAGGAGATGGGGAGCGGCCAATGAGCAGTTCTTC	TRBJ2-1	-	TRBV30	14	-
CAWAGGGYGYTF	TGTGCCTGGGCAGGGGGCGGCTATGGCTACACCTTC	TRBJ1-2	-	TRBV30	12	TRBD1
CASSPEWMNTEAFF	TGTGCCAGCAGCCCGGAGTGGATGAACACTGAAGCTTTCTTT	TRBJ1-1	-	TRBV5-4	14	-
CASSPGLSSPNTGELFF	TGTGCCAGCTCACCAGGGCTAAGCAGTCCGAACACCGGGGAGCTGTTTTTT	TRBJ2-2	-	TRBV18	17	-
CASSATGRGTGELFF	TGTGCCAGCAGCGCGACAGGACGGGGCACCGGGGAGCTGTTTTTT	TRBJ2-2	-	TRBV9	15	-
CASSQDPWGRGETQYF	TGTGCCAGCAGCCAAGACCCCTGGGGTCGGGGGGAGACCCAGTACTTC	TRBJ2-5	-	TRBV14	16	-
CASSRNAGADTGELFF	TGTGCCAGCTCACGCAATGCGGGGGCCGACACCGGGGAGCTGTTTTTT	TRBJ2-2	-	TRBV18	16	-
CASSLVLAGYGDTQYF	TGTGCCAGCAGCTTAGTGCTAGCGGGGTATGGAGATACGCAGTATTTT	TRBJ2-3	-	TRBV7-2	16	TRBD2
CASSGTGGEASYNEQFF	TGTGCCAGCAGCGGGACAGGGGGGGAGGCCTCCTACAATGAGCAGTTCTTC	TRBJ2-1	-	TRBV11-2	17	TRBD1
CASSEAGSTDTQYF	TGCGCCAGCAGTGAGGCGGGGAGCACAGATACGCAGTATTTT	TRBJ2-3	-	TRBV10-1	14	-
CASSLGSRDRVLEQYF	TGTGCCAGCAGCTTAGGATCGCGGGACAGGGTCCTCGAGCAGTACTTC	TRBJ2-7	-	TRBV11-2	16	TRBD1
CASSPGGTSAYNEQFF	TGTGCCAGCAGCCCCGGCGGGACTAGCGCCTACAATGAGCAGTTCTTC	TRBJ2-1	few	TRBV7-2	16	TRBD2
CASSLAGTGVSYEQYF	TGTGCCAGCAGCTTAGCCGGGACAGGGGTCTCCTACGAGCAGTACTTC	TRBJ2-7	once	TRBV7-2	16	TRBD1
CASSLAQGINTEAFF	TGTGCCAGCAGCTTAGCACAGGGTATTAACACTGAAGCTTTCTTT	TRBJ1-1	-	TRBV7-6	15	-
CASSMTSGVYNEQFF	TGTGCCAGCAGCATGACTAGCGGGGTCTACAATGAGCAGTTCTTC	TRBJ2-1	-	TRBV5-6	15	TRBD2
CASGYGTSREITDTQYF	TGTGCTAGTGGATACGGGACTAGTCGAGAAATCACAGATACGCAGTATTTT	TRBJ2-3	-	TRBV12-5	17	TRBD2
CASSLVQRGANEQFF	TGTGCCAGCAGCTTGGTACAGCGGGGGGCGAATGAGCAGTTCTTC	TRBJ2-1	-	TRBV5-4	15	TRBD2
CASSPGGRGYEQYF	TGTGCCAGCAGCCCAGGGGGCAGGGGCTACGAGCAGTACTTC	TRBJ2-7	-	TRBV9	14	TRBD1
CASRSSPGQGAYEQYF	TGTGCAAGTCGCTCTTCCCCTGGACAGGGGGCATACGAGCAGTACTTC	TRBJ2-7	-	TRBV12-2	16	-